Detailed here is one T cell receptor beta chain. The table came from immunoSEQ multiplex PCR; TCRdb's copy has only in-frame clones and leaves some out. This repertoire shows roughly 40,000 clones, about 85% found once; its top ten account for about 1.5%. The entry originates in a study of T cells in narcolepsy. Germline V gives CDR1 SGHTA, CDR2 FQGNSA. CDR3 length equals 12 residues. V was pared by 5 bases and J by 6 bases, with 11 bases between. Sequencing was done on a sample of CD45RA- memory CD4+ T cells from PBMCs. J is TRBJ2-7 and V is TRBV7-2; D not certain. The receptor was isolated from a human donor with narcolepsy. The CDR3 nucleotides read TGTGCCAGCAGCCCCCACTGGGGCGAGCAGTACTTC. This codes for CASSPHWGEQYF.